A single T cell receptor beta chain is shown here with its context. Germline lookup yields CDR1 MDHEN and CDR2 SYDVKM. With 5 bases removed from V and 6 bases from J, the gap between germline ends came to 14 bases. CDR3 length: 14 amino acids. The data stem from a study of cytomegalovirus exposure and HLA in healthy donors. The method was immunoSEQ multiplex PCR; TCRdb's version includes in-frame clones alone and lacks a portion of them. The sample holds under 250,000 clones, around 87% seen once. The receptor was derived from a woman aged 18-29 years in good health and CMV-seropositive. The V call is TRBV28, the J call TRBJ1-5; a possible D gene is TRBD1 (5 bases). The specimen was PBMCs. The CDR3 nucleotides are TGTGCCAGCAGTCCAGACCAGGGAGGTCAGCCCCAGCATTTT. Its translation: CASSPDQGGQPQHF.